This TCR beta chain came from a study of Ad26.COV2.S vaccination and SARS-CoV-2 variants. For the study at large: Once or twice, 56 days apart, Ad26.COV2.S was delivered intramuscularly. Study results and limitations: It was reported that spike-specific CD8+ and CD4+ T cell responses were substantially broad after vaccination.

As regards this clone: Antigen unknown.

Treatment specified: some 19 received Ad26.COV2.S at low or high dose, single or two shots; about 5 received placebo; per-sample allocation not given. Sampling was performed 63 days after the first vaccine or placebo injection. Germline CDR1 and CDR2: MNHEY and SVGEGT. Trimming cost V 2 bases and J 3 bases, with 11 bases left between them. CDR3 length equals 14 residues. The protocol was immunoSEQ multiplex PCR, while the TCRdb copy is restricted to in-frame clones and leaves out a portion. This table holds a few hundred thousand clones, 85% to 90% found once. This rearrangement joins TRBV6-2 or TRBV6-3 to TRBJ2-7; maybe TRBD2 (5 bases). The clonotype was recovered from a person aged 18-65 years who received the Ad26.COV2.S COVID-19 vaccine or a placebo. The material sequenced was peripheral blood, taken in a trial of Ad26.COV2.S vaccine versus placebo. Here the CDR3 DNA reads TGTGCCAGCAGTTACGGACTTGGGGACTACGAGCAGTACTTC. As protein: CASSYGLGDYEQYF.